Listed here is a single T cell receptor (beta chain). Its antigen is currently unknown. This sample was taken from a study of T cell repertoires in cytomegalovirus infection. The germline V gene has CDR1 SGHRS and CDR2 YFSETQ. Trimming left V 0 bases short and J 6 bases short, with 11 bases between. This CDR3 has 14 amino acids. TCRdb processed the reads anew with MiXCR; each CDR3 protein has one entry. The sample consists of around 71,000 distinct CDR3 sequences, roughly 22% of them appearing once. This chain joins TRBV5-1 and TRBJ2-3; D is uncertain. This TCR was sampled from a human donor in good health (CMV status not recorded). Some clones in this sample may be carry-over from other donors' samples. The sample in question was CD8+ T cells from cultured PBMCs, obtained from culture after CMV antigen stimulation. This CDR3 reads CASSLEVARDTQYF. The DNA for the CDR3 is TGCGCCAGCAGCTTGGAGGTGGCCAGGGATACGCAGTATTTT.